These 24 T cell receptor beta chains were sequenced from one sample in a study of cytomegalovirus exposure and HLA in healthy donors. The primer mix had 60 Vbeta and 13 Jbeta primers. TCRdb's copy holds only in-frame clones and misses some; the assay was immunoSEQ multiplex PCR. The sample contains over 100,000 clones, roughly 66% of which appear only once. Material for sequencing was PBMCs. These receptors all come from a woman aged 25 to 39 in good health and CMV-seronegative.

The J gene is TRBJ1-4, the V gene TRBV15; a weak D match, TRBD1 (5 bases). The CDR3 loop spans 15 amino acids. Germline V gene sequence: CDR1 LNHNV, CDR2 YYDKDF (reference sequence). The V end lost 0 bases, the J end lost 11 bases, and 16 bases lay between the germline ends. DNA for the CDR3: TGTGCCACCAGCAGAGATTTGGGGCAGTTTGACAAACTGTTTTTT. Translation: CATSRDLGQFDKLFF. Variable domain in full (rest from reference TRBV15 and TRBJ1-4): DAMVIQNPRYQVTQFGKPVTLSCSQTLNHNVMYWYQQKSSQAPKLLFHYYDKDFNNEADTPDNFQSRRPNTSFCFLDIRSPGLGDTAMYLCATSRDLGQFDKLFFGSGTQLSVL.

The rearrangement joins TRBV5-1 to TRBJ2-3; 14 bases are a match to TRBD2. Per the germline V gene, CDR1 is SGHRS and CDR2 is YFSETQ. J was trimmed by 6 bases and V by 4 bases; bases with no gene match: 4. The CDR3 spans 15 residues. CDR3 nucleotide sequence: TGCGCCAGCAGCGGGGGACTAGCGGGAGTTGATACGCAGTATTTT. It translates to CASSGGLAGVDTQYF. Full variable domain (remainder filled in from reference TRBV5-1 and TRBJ2-3): KAGVTQTPRYLIKTRGQQVTLSCSPISGHRSVSWYQQTPGQGLQFLFEYFSETQRNKGNFPGRFSGRQFSNSRSEMNVSTLELGDSALYLCASSGGLAGVDTQYFGPGTRLTVL.

This rearrangement joins TRBV28 to TRBJ2-3, with TRBD1 matching 9 bases. The CDR3 extends over 15 amino acids. After removal of 4 bases from V and 2 bases from J, the junction contained 4 bases not matched to a gene. CDR1 is MDHEN, CDR2 SYDVKM, per germline. The CDR3 loop is CASSSGTGITDTQYF. The CDR3, as DNA: TGTGCCAGCAGTTCCGGGACAGGGATCACAGATACGCAGTATTTT.

The V call is TRBV6-6, the J call TRBJ2-1, with TRBD1 as a possible D gene (5 bases). Germline loops: CDR1 MNHNY, CDR2 SVGAGI (reference sequence). Trimming took 0 bases from V and 13 from J, leaving 10 bases between them. This CDR3 is 12 amino acids long. The CDR3 nucleotides are TGTGCCAGCAGTTACTCGGGGCAGGGCCAGTTCTTC. Amino acid sequence: CASSYSGQGQFF.

The V and J genes are TRBV10-3 and TRBJ2-2; a weak D match, TRBD2 (6 bases). In germline, CDR1 is ENHRY, CDR2 SYGVKD. This CDR3 comprises 15 residues. Trimming removed 6 bases from V and 1 base from J, with 12 bases in between. The CDR3 nucleotides read TGTGCCATCAGGCCGGGACTCAAGAACACCGGGGAGCTGTTTTTT. This encodes CAIRPGLKNTGELFF.

The chain recombines TRBV7-8 with TRBJ1-4; D remains unclear. The CDR3 is made up of 14 amino acids. Germline loops: CDR1 SGHVS, CDR2 FQNEAQ. The V end was cut by 5 bases, the J end by 8 bases, with 15 bases between. The DNA for the CDR3 is TGTGCCAGCAGCCCCGGGAGCGCCCGAGAAAAACTGTTTTTT. It translates to CASSPGSAREKLFF.

The rearrangement links TRBV9 to TRBJ1-1; D might be TRBD1 (5 bases). Germline V lookup: CDR1 SGDLS, CDR2 YYNGEE. Trimming stripped 1 base from V and 4 bases from J, with 17 bases between. This CDR3 region has 16 residues. The CDR3 is CASSVSVGGASTEAFF. The DNA of the CDR3 is TGTGCCAGCAGCGTATCAGTGGGTGGGGCGAGCACTGAAGCTTTCTTT.

This chain links TRBV27 with TRBJ2-3; the D gene is possibly TRBD2 (7 bases). CDR3 length: 13 residues. V lost 9 bases and J 3 bases, leaving 13 bases between the germline ends. Per germline, CDR1 MNHEY and CDR2 SMNVEV (reference sequence). For the CDR3, the DNA is TGTGCCAGTGCCGGGGGGCTTACAGATACGCAGTATTTT. Protein sequence: CASAGGLTDTQYF.

The chain links TRBV6-5 to TRBJ1-2; no clear D gene. Germline V gives CDR1 MNHEY, CDR2 SVGAGI. The CDR3 consists of 13 residues. Between the trimmed V and J ends, which lost 6 bases and 2 bases, there was a span of 10 bases. The CDR3 reads CASSPHANYGYTF. The CDR3 coding sequence is TGTGCCAGCAGCCCACACGCAAACTATGGCTACACCTTC.

This clone showed up just a few times. The J gene is TRBJ2-6, the V gene TRBV28; TRBD1 matches at 7 bases. The V gene's germline CDR1 is MDHEN and CDR2 SYDVKM. The CDR3 is 15 residues long. Trimming at V came to 5 bases and at J to 3 bases, leaving 4 bases not matched to a gene. CDR3 in amino acids: CASSDGQVGANVLTF. The CDR3 DNA reads TGTGCCAGCAGTGACGGACAGGTTGGGGCCAACGTCCTGACTTTC. Full variable domain (missing parts from reference TRBV28 and TRBJ2-6): DVKVTQSSRYLVKRTGEKVFLECVQDMDHENMFWYRQDPGLGLRLIYFSYDVKMKEKGDIPEGYSVSREKKERFSLILESASTNQTSMYLCASSDGQVGANVLTFGAGSRLTVL.

This clone was counted a few times. The chain recombines TRBV2 with TRBJ2-1; 9 bases line up with TRBD2. Germline V gene sequence: CDR1 SNHLY, CDR2 FYNNEI. The ends lost 7 bases at V and 8 bases at J; junction bases unmatched: 9. CDR3 length: 14 amino acids. The CDR3 sequence: CASNTAGGVDEQFF. The CDR3 bases are TGTGCCAGCAATACAGCGGGAGGTGTTGATGAGCAGTTCTTC.

This chain uses TRBV9 with TRBJ2-7; tentatively, D is TRBD1 (6 bases). The V gene's germline CDR1 is SGDLS and CDR2 YYNGEE. This CDR3 spans 15 amino acids. The V end lost 4 bases, the J end lost 6 bases, and 20 bases lay between the germline ends. DNA for the CDR3: TGTGCCAGCAGCAGGGGGAACAGGGATCCTTTCGAGCAGTACTTC. It yields the protein CASSRGNRDPFEQYF.

A few counts support this clone. CDR3 nucleotide sequence: TGTGCCAGCAGCTTAACTAACCCGGGACAGGGACTATACGAGCAGTACTTC. Its translation is CASSLTNPGQGLYEQYF. The V and J genes are TRBV7-6 and TRBJ2-7; 9 nucleotides line up with TRBD1. Looked up from germline, CDR1 is SGHVS and CDR2 is FNYEAQ. The CDR3 contains 17 residues. Losses at the gene ends were 2 bases for V and 4 bases for J; bases not matched to a gene: 12.

The chain uses TRBV14 and TRBJ2-7; D gene uncertain. Trimming took 0 bases from V and 0 from J, leaving 9 bases between them. The CDR3 consists of 15 residues. Germline loops: CDR1 SGHDN, CDR2 FVKESK. The CDR3 loop reads CASSQDAVSSYEQYF. In DNA, the CDR3 is TGTGCCAGCAGCCAAGATGCGGTCAGCTCCTACGAGCAGTACTTC. The variable domain in full, with the rest retrieved from reference TRBV14 and TRBJ2-7, is EAGVTQFPSHSVIEKGQTVTLRCDPISGHDNLYWYRRVMGKEIKFLLHFVKESKQDESGMPNNRFLAERTGGTYSTLKVQPAELEDSGVYFCASSQDAVSSYEQYFGPGTRLTVT.

V gene TRBV5-6 combines with J gene TRBJ2-1; 11 bases align to TRBD1. Germline CDR1 SGHDT, CDR2 YYEEEE. The ends lost 3 bases at V and 6 bases at J; junction bases unmatched: 5. CDR3 length equals 15 residues. Here the CDR3 DNA reads TGTGCCAGCAGCTCGGGACAGGGGGGTGTCAATGAGCAGTTCTTC. Amino acid sequence: CASSSGQGGVNEQFF.

The chain combines TRBV13 with TRBJ2-1; D might be TRBD2 (6 bases). Trimming took 5 bases from V and 0 from J, leaving 11 bases between them. Germline CDR1 and CDR2: PRHDT and FYEKMQ (reference sequence). CDR3 length equals 15 residues. Written as DNA, the CDR3 is TGTGCCAGCAGCGCTAGCGTGGACTCCTACAATGAGCAGTTCTTC. As protein: CASSASVDSYNEQFF.

CDR3 sequence reads: CASSLLAGVTDTQYF. The CDR3 DNA reads TGTGCCAGCTCACTCTTAGCGGGCGTCACAGATACGCAGTATTTT. The genes are TRBV18 and TRBJ2-3; TRBD2 matches at 7 bases. The V and J ends lost 4 bases and 2 bases, in that order; junction bases with no gene match: 6. The CDR3 runs to 15 residues. Germline V CDR1 and CDR2: KGHSH, LQKENI.

The sample holds many counts of this clone. This chain links TRBV4-2 with TRBJ2-7, with D possibly TRBD2 on 6 matching bases. With 2 bases removed from V and 1 base from J, the gap between germline ends came to 12 bases. This CDR3 comprises 15 residues. Germline CDR1 is LGHNA and CDR2 is YNFKEQ. The CDR3 loop is CASSQRASESYEQYF. CDR3 DNA sequence: TGTGCCAGCAGCCAAAGGGCTAGCGAGTCCTACGAGCAGTACTTC.

The rearrangement joins TRBV14 to TRBJ1-4; D is unclear. The CDR3 extends over 19 amino acids. Per the germline V gene, CDR1 is SGHDN and CDR2 is FVKESK. V lost 3 bases, J lost 8 bases, and 28 bases lay in between. The CDR3 DNA reads TGTGCCAGCAGCCACTTGGGTGATCGATTTAGAGGGAGACCCGAAAAACTGTTTTTT. This translates into CASSHLGDRFRGRPEKLFF.

V gene TRBV7-2 combines with J gene TRBJ2-1, with 7 bases lining up with TRBD2. CDR1 SGHTA and CDR2 FQGNSA come from the germline V gene. J was trimmed by 2 bases and V by 5 bases; bases with no gene match: 9. This CDR3 is 16 amino acids long. The CDR3 region has the DNA TGTGCCAGCAGCCCATGGGGGGGAGGTACCTACAATGAGCAGTTCTTC. Residues: CASSPWGGGTYNEQFF.

The chain uses TRBV5-1 and TRBJ2-7, with TRBD1 identical over 9 bases. CDR1 and CDR2 (germline): SGHRS, YFSETQ. V shed 5 bases, J shed 5 bases, and the junction held 8 bases outside the gene matches. This CDR3 has 14 residues. CDR3 sequence reads: CASRGGQGGDEQYF. The CDR3 nucleotides are TGCGCCAGCAGAGGGGGACAGGGTGGAGACGAGCAGTACTTC.

The chain links TRBV15 to TRBJ2-3; TRBD2 agrees at 8 bases. The germline V gene has CDR1 LNHNV and CDR2 YYDKDF (reference sequence). Trimming cost V 4 bases and J 4 bases; bases outside gene matches: 7. The CDR3 has 15 residues. CDR3: CATSMDGTRSDTQYF. The CDR3 DNA reads TGTGCCACCAGCATGGACGGGACTAGATCAGATACGCAGTATTTT.

This clone was counted between two and nine times. This chain links TRBV28 with TRBJ2-7; 9 bases agree with TRBD1. Trimming took 2 bases from V and 5 from J; bases not matched to a gene: 4. The length of the CDR3 is 14 residues. The germline V gene encodes CDR1 MDHEN and CDR2 SYDVKM. CDR3 protein: CASSLPGQGDEQYF. CDR3 coding DNA: TGTGCCAGCAGTTTACCGGGACAGGGAGACGAGCAGTACTTC.

The genes are TRBV28 and TRBJ1-5; 8 bases are shared with TRBD1. The germline V gene has CDR1 MDHEN and CDR2 SYDVKM. This CDR3 comprises 15 residues. The J segment lost 4 bases and the V segment lost 3 bases, leaving 5 bases of the junction unmatched. The CDR3 sequence: CASSLWQGANQPQHF. CDR3 coding DNA: TGTGCCAGCAGTTTGTGGCAGGGGGCGAATCAGCCCCAGCATTTT.